The clone carrying this T cell receptor beta chain has a single count. The record originates from a study of blood T cell repertoires in COVID-19. Per the authors' pipeline: From reference gene primer amplification, estimates of nucleated cell counts were derived. The method was immunoSEQ multiplex PCR; TCRdb's version includes in-frame clones alone and lacks a portion of them. V, J and clone size derive from that table, while D and trimming were established from the DNA sequence. The profile shows fewer than 200,000 clones, 80% to 90% of them singletons. CDR1 and CDR2 from the germline V gene are SGDLS and YYNGEE. Losses at the gene ends were 6 bases for V and 1 base for J; bases not matched to a gene: 13. CDR3 length equals 19 residues.

The clonotype originates from a woman aged 40 to 50 with COVID-19, enrolled during active disease. The sequenced sample consisted of peripheral blood. This chain links TRBV9 with TRBJ2-2; 12 nucleotides align to TRBD2. This chain's CDR3 is CASTLRPLAGGLNTGELFF. The CDR3 DNA sequence: TGTGCCAGCACCCTTAGACCCCTAGCGGGAGGGTTGAACACCGGGGAGCTGTTTTTT.